This paragraph covers one T cell receptor beta chain sequence. It has no known antigen specificity. Within one base of it there is no much larger clone, and no base qualities were kept. Read against the paper, the sample's time point label means: around 4 weeks on oral tofacitinib. The treatment or condition tag for this specimen amounts to: oral pan-JAK inhibitor, 5-10 mg twice daily. Lesional scalp punch biopsies and peripheral blood were collected from alopecia areata patients. PBMCs were isolated by density centrifugation and stained for CD3, CD4 and CD8, after which CD4+ and CD8+ T cells were sorted on a FACSAria. Library creation used the immunoSEQ multiplex PCR assay. To provide template for TCR sequencing, every sample had RNA extracted and reverse transcribed into cDNA. First-strand cDNA was synthesized with SuperScript III using a 2:1 mix of oligo-dT and random hexamers. Amplification bias was assessed with a synthetic immune receptor repertoire, and residual bias was removed computationally. The study's own analysis went as follows. After raw reads were preprocessed to remove errors, the CDR3 was defined following IMGT conventions as running from the conserved cysteine to phenylalanine. To get clonality, Shannon entropy was normalized by log2 of the number of productive unique TCRs and the result was subtracted from 1. CD4 or CD8 identity of scalp clones was inferred by cross-referencing scalp TCRbeta sequences with sorted blood CD4 and CD8 repertoires. The immuneACCESS repertoire file appears here via TCRdb, limited to in-frame rearrangements. These files lack a portion of the clones; in checked studies, under half of the deficit traces to unresolved V genes, and the cause of the others is not known. V, J and clone size are those of that table, while D and trimming were read from the DNA. The sample table contains around 190,000 clones; only one count was recorded for around 65% of them. The ten largest clones take up 4% to 5% of the sample.

Inclusive of the bounding cysteine and phenylalanine, the CDR3 is 14 residues long. The retained sequence is limited to the CDR3, 42 bases, with the frame set at the first base. Trimming removed 1 base from V and 7 bases from J, leaving 10 bases between the germline ends. CDR1 and CDR2, looked up from the germline V gene (reference sequence), are SEHNR and FQNEAQ. The data were obtained in a study of CD8+ T cells in alopecia areata (dated by TCRdb to the late 2010s). Broadly, across the study: The treated patients took part in an open-label pilot trial in which moderate-to-severe alopecia areata was treated with oral tofacitinib at 5 to 10 mg twice daily. Patients received tofacitinib for 6 to 18 months and were then followed off drug for 6 months to check for delayed response and recurrence. In treated patients, disease severity was measured using the SALT score, which gives the percentage of scalp surface area affected. The study used high-throughput TCRbeta sequencing to examine T cell clonal expansion in alopecia areata, in both the C3H/HeJ mouse model and human patients. In humans, TCRbeta sequencing was performed on scalp tissue and on sorted CD4+ and CD8+ peripheral blood T cells from healthy controls and from patients with patchy or totalis/universalis alopecia areata. Biopsies were taken from tofacitinib-treated patients at baseline and at 4 and 24 weeks of treatment, and a later scalp biopsy was taken in several of the tofacitinib-treated patients. Scalp clonality was compared among normal scalp (n=4), patchy alopecia areata scalp (n=8), and alopecia totalis/universalis scalp (n=8). RNA was extracted with the PAXgene miRNA kit for fixed scalp, the miRNeasy kit for PBMCs, and the RNeasy kit for mouse skin. TCRbeta CDR3 regions were amplified by immunoSEQ multiplex PCR using 35 Vbeta forward and 13 Jbeta reverse primers. General conclusions and limits of the study: During tofacitinib treatment, many expanded lesional clones stuck around in both scalp and blood, and this persistence may partly explain why relapse happens after treatment is stopped. Because the treated cohort was small and included a single nonresponder, larger studies are needed to assess links between baseline CD8+ expansion and response. Resident alphabeta T cells in normal human skin are also sequenced, complicating scalp TCR repertoire analysis, unlike mouse skin dominated by gammadelta T cells. Compared with mice, TCR sequences shared between patients were less clear, possibly partly because of HLA diversity across the patient population. Scalp clonality and the number of expanded CD8+ clones among the top 100 scalp clones were significantly decreased by tofacitinib. Compared with normal scalp, lesional scalp, particularly in alopecia totalis/universalis, had higher clonality and more expanded CD8+ clones, which suggests antigenic drive.

Recombination joined TRBV7-9 with TRBJ1-4; perhaps TRBD1 is the D gene, with 5 bases matching. The sample was CD4+ T cells sorted from blood, taken at week 4, from a patient treated with tofacitinib. This TCR derives from a human donor with alopecia areata. CDR3 region: CASSLGGDAEKLFF. The nucleotides read TGTGCCAGCAGCTTAGGAGGGGATGCTGAAAAACTGTTTTTT.